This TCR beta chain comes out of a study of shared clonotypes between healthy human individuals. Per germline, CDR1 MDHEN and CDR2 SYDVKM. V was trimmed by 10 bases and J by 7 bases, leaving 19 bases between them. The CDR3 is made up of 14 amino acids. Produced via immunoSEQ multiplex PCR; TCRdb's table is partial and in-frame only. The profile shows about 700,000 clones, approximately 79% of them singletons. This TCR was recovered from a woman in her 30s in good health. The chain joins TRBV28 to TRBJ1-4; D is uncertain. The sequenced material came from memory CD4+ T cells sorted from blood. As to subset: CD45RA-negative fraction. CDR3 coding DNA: TGTGCCACCGGGAAACTCGGAGGTGGTGAAAAACTGTTTTTT. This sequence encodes CATGKLGGGEKLFF.